This is a list of T cell receptor beta chains from one sample in a study of blood T cell repertoires in COVID-19. The data were produced by immunoSEQ multiplex PCR, yet TCRdb's version contains in-frame clones alone and is incomplete. The sample includes hundreds of thousands of clones, approximately 91% of them seen just once. Source material: peripheral blood. Every receptor here comes from a woman aged 25 to 39 with COVID-19, enrolled during active disease. The CDR3 runs from the conserved cysteine through the conserved F or W. Fields, in order: V gene, clone size, D gene, J gene, CDR3 DNA, CDR3 protein. D genes are given only for firm matches. Part of the rows lack a size; the others show once, few, many or a class for expanded clones.

v_call: TRBV2
clone_size: NA
d_call: TRBD2
j_call: TRBJ2-7
cdr3_nt: TGTGCCAGCAGGACTAGCGGGACGTACGAGCAGTACTTC
cdr3_aa: CASRTSGTYEQYF

v_call: TRBV14
clone_size: NA
d_call: NA
j_call: TRBJ1-2
cdr3_nt: TGTGCCAGCAGCCAAGATAGGGGGTTCGGCGGCTACACCTTC
cdr3_aa: CASSQDRGFGGYTF

v_call: TRBV5-6
clone_size: NA
d_call: NA
j_call: TRBJ2-5
cdr3_nt: TGTGCCAGCAGCGGGGCCGTGGGGGCTTGGGAGACCCAGTACTTC
cdr3_aa: CASSGAVGAWETQYF

v_call: TRBV3-1/TRBV3-2
clone_size: once
d_call: TRBD2
j_call: TRBJ2-7
cdr3_nt: TGTGCCAGCAGCCCCCAAGGAGGTAGCGGGGGGAGAGAGCAGTACTTC
cdr3_aa: CASSPQGGSGGREQYF

v_call: TRBV28
clone_size: once
d_call: NA
j_call: TRBJ2-1
cdr3_nt: TGTGCCAGCAGTGGGGGGACAGTTAATGAGCAGTTCTTC
cdr3_aa: CASSGGTVNEQFF

v_call: TRBV7-2
clone_size: NA
d_call: TRBD1
j_call: TRBJ1-2
cdr3_nt: TGTGCCAGCAGCGATGGCGCCCGGACAGGGGAGGATGGCTACACCTTC
cdr3_aa: CASSDGARTGEDGYTF

v_call: TRBV5-1
clone_size: NA
d_call: TRBD2
j_call: TRBJ2-2
cdr3_nt: TGCGCCAGCAGCACGGCGGGAGGGCCCACCGGGGAGCTGTTTTTT
cdr3_aa: CASSTAGGPTGELFF

v_call: TRBV24-1
clone_size: NA
d_call: TRBD1
j_call: TRBJ2-1
cdr3_nt: TGTGCCACCAGTGATTTCGTACAGGGGGGAAATGAGCAGTTCTTC
cdr3_aa: CATSDFVQGGNEQFF

v_call: TRBV27
clone_size: NA
d_call: NA
j_call: TRBJ2-7
cdr3_nt: TGTGCCAGCAGTTTAACGGCTGGCCTAGTCTCCTACGAGCAGTACTTC
cdr3_aa: CASSLTAGLVSYEQYF

v_call: TRBV24-1
clone_size: NA
d_call: TRBD1
j_call: TRBJ2-2
cdr3_nt: TGTGCCACCAGTGTGGGGACAGGGATCGGGGAGCTGTTTTTT
cdr3_aa: CATSVGTGIGELFF